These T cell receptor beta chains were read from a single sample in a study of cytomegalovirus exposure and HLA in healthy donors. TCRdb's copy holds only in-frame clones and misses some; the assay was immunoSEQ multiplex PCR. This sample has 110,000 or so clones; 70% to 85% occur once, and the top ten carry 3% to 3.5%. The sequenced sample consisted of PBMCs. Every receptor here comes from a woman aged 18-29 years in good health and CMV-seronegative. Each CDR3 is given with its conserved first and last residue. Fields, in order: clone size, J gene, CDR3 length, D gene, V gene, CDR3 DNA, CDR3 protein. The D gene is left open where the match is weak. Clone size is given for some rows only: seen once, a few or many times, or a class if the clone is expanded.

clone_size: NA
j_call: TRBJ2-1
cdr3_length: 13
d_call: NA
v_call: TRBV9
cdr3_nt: TGTGCCAGCAGCGTAGGGCGCGTTAGCGAGCAGTTCTTC
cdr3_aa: CASSVGRVSEQFF

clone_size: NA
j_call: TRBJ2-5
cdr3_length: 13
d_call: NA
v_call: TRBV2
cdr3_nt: TGTGCCAGCAGGGAAGGCGGGCAAGAGACCCAGTACTTC
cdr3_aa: CASREGGQETQYF

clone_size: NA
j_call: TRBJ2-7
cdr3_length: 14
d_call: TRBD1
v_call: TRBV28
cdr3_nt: TGTGCCAGCAGGGATCGGCGGACAGGGGACGAGCAGTACTTC
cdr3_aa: CASRDRRTGDEQYF

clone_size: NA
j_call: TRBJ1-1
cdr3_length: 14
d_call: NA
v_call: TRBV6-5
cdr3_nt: TGTGCCAGCAGTTATCTGGGGGGGAACACTGAAGCTTTCTTT
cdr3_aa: CASSYLGGNTEAFF

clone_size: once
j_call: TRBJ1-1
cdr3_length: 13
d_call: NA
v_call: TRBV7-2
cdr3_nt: TGTGCCAGCAGCTACGGACAGAACACTGAAGCTTTCTTT
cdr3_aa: CASSYGQNTEAFF

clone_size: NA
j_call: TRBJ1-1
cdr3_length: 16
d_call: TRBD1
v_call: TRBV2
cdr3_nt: TGTGCCAGCAGTGAAGGGACAGGGTGGGGTAACACTGAAGCTTTCTTT
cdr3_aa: CASSEGTGWGNTEAFF

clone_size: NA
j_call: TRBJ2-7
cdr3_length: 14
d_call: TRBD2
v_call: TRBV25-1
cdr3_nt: TGTGCCAGCAGTGCCGGGACTAGCGGATACGAGCAGTACTTC
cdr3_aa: CASSAGTSGYEQYF

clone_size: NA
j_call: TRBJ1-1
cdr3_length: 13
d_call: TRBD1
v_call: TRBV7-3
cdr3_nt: TGTGCCAGCAGCTCCACAGGGGTAACTGAAGCTTTCTTT
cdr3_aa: CASSSTGVTEAFF

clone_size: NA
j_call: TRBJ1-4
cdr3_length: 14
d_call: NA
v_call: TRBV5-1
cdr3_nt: TGCGCCAGCAGCTTCGGTGACAGCTATGAAAAACTGTTTTTT
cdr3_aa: CASSFGDSYEKLFF

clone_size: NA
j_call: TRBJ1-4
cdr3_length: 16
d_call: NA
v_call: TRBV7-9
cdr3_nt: TGTGCCAGCAGCTTAGGGGGGACAACAACTAATGAAAAACTGTTTTTT
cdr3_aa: CASSLGGTTTNEKLFF

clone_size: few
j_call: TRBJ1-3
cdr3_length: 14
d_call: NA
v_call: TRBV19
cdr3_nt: TGTGCCAGTAGTATGGGCTCCTCTGGAAACACCATATATTTT
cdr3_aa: CASSMGSSGNTIYF

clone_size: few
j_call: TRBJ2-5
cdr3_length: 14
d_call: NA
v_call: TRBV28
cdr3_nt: TGTGCCAGCAGTTTTCTAGGGGGAAAAGAGACCCAGTACTTC
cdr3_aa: CASSFLGGKETQYF

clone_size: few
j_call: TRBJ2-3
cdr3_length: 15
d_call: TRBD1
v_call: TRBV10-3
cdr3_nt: TGTGCCATCAGCCCAGACAGGGCAGTAACAGATACGCAGTATTTT
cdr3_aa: CAISPDRAVTDTQYF

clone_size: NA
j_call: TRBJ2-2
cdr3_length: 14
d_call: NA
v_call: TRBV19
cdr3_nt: TGTGCCAGTAGTATGGTAGGGGGCACCGGGGAGCTGTTTTTT
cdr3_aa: CASSMVGGTGELFF

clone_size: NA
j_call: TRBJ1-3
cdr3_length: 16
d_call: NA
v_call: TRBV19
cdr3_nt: TGTGCCAGTAGTATAAAGGGGTCCAGCTCTGGAAACACCATATATTTT
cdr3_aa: CASSIKGSSSGNTIYF

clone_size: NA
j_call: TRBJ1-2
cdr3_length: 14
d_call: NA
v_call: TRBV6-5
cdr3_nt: TGTGCCAGCAGACGGACAGAGATTAACTATGGCTACACCTTC
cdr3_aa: CASRRTEINYGYTF

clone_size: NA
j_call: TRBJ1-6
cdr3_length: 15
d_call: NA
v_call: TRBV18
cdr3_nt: TGTGCCAGCTCATCCTCCGGGATGACAAATTCACCCCTCCACTTT
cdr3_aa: CASSSSGMTNSPLHF

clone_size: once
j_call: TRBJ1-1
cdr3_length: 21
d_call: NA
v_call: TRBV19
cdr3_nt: TGTGCCAGTAGTATCGAAATCCAGGCCCCTCAAGCCGAGGGCTTTAACACTGAAGCTTTCTTT
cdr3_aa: CASSIEIQAPQAEGFNTEAFF

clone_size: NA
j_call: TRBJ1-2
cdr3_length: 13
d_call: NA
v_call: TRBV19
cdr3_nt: TGTGCCAGCGCGGAGCAGTCCGGCTATGGCTACACCTTC
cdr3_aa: CASAEQSGYGYTF

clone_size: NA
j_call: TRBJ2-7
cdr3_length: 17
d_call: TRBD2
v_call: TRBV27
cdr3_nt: TGTGCCAGCAGTCCCCGCGGGGGGCGGGGGGTGACTTCCGAGCAGTACTTC
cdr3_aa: CASSPRGGRGVTSEQYF

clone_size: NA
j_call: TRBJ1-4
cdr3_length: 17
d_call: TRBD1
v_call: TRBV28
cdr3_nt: TGTGCCAGCAGTTTTCGGCCAGGGGGCGCGATTTATGAAAAACTGTTTTTT
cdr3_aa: CASSFRPGGAIYEKLFF

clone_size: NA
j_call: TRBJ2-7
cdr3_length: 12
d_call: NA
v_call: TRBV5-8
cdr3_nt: TGTGCCAGCAGCTCGACTGGTTACGAGCAGTACTTC
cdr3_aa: CASSSTGYEQYF

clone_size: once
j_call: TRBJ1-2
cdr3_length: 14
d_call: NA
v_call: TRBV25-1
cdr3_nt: TGTGCCAGCAGCCTGGGGGCAGGCCAGCGTGGCTACACCTTC
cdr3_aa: CASSLGAGQRGYTF

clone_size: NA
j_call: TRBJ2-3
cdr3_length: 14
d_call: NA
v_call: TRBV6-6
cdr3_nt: TGTGCCAGCAGTTACTCGATACAGGCAGATACGCAGTATTTT
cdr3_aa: CASSYSIQADTQYF

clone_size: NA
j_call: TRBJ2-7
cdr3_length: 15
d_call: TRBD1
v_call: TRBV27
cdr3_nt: TGTGCCAGCAGTTTATCCGGGACAGGTGTAGTCGAGCAGTACTTC
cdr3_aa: CASSLSGTGVVEQYF

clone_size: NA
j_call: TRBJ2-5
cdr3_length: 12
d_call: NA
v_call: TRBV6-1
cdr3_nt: TGTGCCAGCAGTGACGACCAAGAGACCCAGTACTTC
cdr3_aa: CASSDDQETQYF

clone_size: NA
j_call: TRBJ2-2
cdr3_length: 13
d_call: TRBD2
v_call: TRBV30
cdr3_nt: TGTGCGCTGGGACTAGATAACACCGGGGAGCTGTTTTTT
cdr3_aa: CALGLDNTGELFF

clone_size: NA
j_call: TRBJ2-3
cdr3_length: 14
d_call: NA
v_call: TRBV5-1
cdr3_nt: TGCGCCAGCAAAGACGTATACGGGACAGATACGCAGTATTTT
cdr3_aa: CASKDVYGTDTQYF

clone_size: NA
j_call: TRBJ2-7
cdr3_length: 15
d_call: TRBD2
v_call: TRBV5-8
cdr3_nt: TGTGCCAGCAGGGATGGGCGACGGGGGGATTACGAGCAGTACTTC
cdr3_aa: CASRDGRRGDYEQYF

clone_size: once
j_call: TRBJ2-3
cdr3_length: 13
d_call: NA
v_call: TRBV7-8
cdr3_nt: TGTGCCAGCAGCTTACTTATCACAGATACGCAGTATTTT
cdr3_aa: CASSLLITDTQYF

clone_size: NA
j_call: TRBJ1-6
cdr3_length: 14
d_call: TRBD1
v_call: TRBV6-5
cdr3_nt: TGTGCCAGCAGTCAGACAGGGGAAGCGTCACCCCTCCACTTT
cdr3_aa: CASSQTGEASPLHF

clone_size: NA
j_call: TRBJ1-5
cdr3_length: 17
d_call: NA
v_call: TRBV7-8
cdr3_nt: TGTGCCAGCAGCAACAGCGGCAGGGGTGTTGGTAATCAGCCCCAGCATTTT
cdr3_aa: CASSNSGRGVGNQPQHF

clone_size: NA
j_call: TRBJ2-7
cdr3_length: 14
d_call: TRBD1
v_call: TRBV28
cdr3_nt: TGTGCCAGCAGTAGGGACAGGAAGACCTACGAGCAGTACTTC
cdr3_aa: CASSRDRKTYEQYF

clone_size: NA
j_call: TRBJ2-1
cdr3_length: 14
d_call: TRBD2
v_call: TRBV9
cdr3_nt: TGTGCCAGCAGCGTCCGATGGGGGGGTGACGAGCAGTTCTTC
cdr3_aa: CASSVRWGGDEQFF

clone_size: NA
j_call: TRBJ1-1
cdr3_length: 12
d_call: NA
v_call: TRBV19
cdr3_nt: TGTGCCAGTAGTCCTGGACTCGCGGAGGCTTTCTTT
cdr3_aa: CASSPGLAEAFF